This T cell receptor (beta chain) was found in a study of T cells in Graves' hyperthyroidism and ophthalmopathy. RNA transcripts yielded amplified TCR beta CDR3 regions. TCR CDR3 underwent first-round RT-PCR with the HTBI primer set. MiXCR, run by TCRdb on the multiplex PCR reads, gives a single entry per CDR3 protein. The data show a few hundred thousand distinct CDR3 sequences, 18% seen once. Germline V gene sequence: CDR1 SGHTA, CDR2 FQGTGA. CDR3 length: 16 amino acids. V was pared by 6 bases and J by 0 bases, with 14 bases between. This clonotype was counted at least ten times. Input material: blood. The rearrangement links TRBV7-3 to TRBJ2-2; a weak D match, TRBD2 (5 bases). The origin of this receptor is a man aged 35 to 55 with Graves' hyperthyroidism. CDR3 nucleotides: TGTGCCAGCAGTCCAAGCCAGCGGACGAACACCGGGGAGCTGTTTTTT. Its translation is CASSPSQRTNTGELFF.